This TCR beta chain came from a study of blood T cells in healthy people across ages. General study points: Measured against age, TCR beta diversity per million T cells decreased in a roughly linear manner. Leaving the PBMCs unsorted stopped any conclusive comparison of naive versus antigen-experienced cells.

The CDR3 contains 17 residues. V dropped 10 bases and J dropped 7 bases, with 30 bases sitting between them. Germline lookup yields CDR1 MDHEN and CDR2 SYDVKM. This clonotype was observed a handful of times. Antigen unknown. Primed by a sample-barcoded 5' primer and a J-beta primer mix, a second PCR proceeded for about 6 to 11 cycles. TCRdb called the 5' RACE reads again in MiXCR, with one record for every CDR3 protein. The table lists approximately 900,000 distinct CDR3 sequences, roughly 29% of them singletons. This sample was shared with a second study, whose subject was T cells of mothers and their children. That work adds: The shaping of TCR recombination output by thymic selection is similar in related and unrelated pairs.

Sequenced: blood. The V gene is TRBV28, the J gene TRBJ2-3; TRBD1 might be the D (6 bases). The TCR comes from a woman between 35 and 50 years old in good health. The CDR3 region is CANRPDVGRGRLYTQYF. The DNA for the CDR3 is TGTGCCAACAGGCCAGACGTCGGCAGGGGTCGTCTATATACGCAGTATTTT.